This T cell receptor (beta chain) was documented in a study of T cell responses to AZD1222 COVID-19 vaccine. Using immunoSEQ multiplex PCR, the repertoire was profiled, and TCRdb retains in-frame clones only, with some absent. The sample consists of about 120,000 clones, 75% to 95% of them appearing once. Points on this clone: Its cognate antigen is unknown.

Study outcomes and limitations: Vaccine-related CD4 TCRs covered spike, predominating at 160-218 and 743-854. Nearly half of spike-specific TCRs reportedly target unmutated variant regions. Baseline serology detected seropositivity in only six AZD1222 recipients. Two AZD1222 doses significantly raised spike-specific TCR breadth and depth over controls.

The CDR3 covers 13 residues. J lost 5 bases, V lost 5 bases, and 2 bases had no gene match. This chain connects TRBV12-3 or TRBV12-4 to TRBJ1-5; 8 nucleotides match TRBD1. The specimen was peripheral blood, collected on day 0 of AZD1222 vaccination. The receptor was derived from an adult in good health. The CDR3 DNA is TGTGCCAGCAGTCAGGGGGCCCATCAGCCCCAGCATTTT. Translation gives CASSQGAHQPQHF.